These 11 T cell receptor beta chains were all obtained from the same sample, sequenced in a study of cytomegalovirus exposure and HLA in healthy donors. Assay used: immunoSEQ multiplex PCR; TCRdb lists only in-frame clones, some missing. Of some 150,000 clones in the sample, approximately 86% are singletons; the top ten hold under 3.5%. The sequencing input was PBMCs. The receptor source for this set is a young man in good health and CMV-seropositive.

V usage is TRBV28 and J usage is TRBJ1-5; tentative D call: TRBD1 (6 bases). In germline, CDR1 is MDHEN, CDR2 SYDVKM. This CDR3 is 14 amino acids long. The ends were cut back, 2 bases at V and 5 bases at J, with 10 bases in the middle. DNA of the CDR3: TGTGCCAGCAGTTTAACAGGGCGGGATCAGCCCCAGCATTTT. The encoded protein is CASSLTGRDQPQHF.

The chain uses TRBV5-6 and TRBJ2-7, with 8 bases that match TRBD1. This CDR3 contains 16 residues. Germline V gives CDR1 SGHDT, CDR2 YYEEEE. V gave up 2 bases and J gave up 3 bases; unmatched junction bases: 10. CDR3 amino acids: CASSFSPGTGVYEQYF. CDR3 DNA: TGTGCCAGCAGCTTTAGCCCCGGGACAGGAGTCTACGAGCAGTACTTC. The entire variable domain, with the rest obtained from reference TRBV5-6 and TRBJ2-7, is as follows: DAGVTQSPTHLIKTRGQQVTLRCSPKSGHDTVSWYQQALGQGPQFIFQYYEEEERQRGNFPDRFSGHQFPNYSSELNVNALLLGDSALYLCASSFSPGTGVYEQYFGPGTRLTVT.

The genes are TRBV7-8 and TRBJ2-7, with D perhaps matching TRBD1 (5 bases). Trimming shortened V by 1 base and J by 3 bases, and 19 bases separated the two germline ends. The CDR3 is 17 residues long. Germline V CDR1 and CDR2: SGHVS, FQNEAQ. This CDR3 is CASSLGSSVGAHYEQYF. In nucleotides, the CDR3 is TGTGCCAGCAGCTTAGGGTCCTCAGTAGGGGCACACTACGAGCAGTACTTC.

This chain joins TRBV29-1 and TRBJ1-1; D gene ambiguous. Germline CDR1 and CDR2: SQVTM and ANQGSEA. The CDR3 has 13 amino acids. The germline V and J ends were trimmed by 4 bases and 0 bases, with 9 bases remaining between them. Here the CDR3 reads CSVVIELNTEAFF. For the CDR3, the DNA is TGCAGCGTTGTGATAGAGTTGAACACTGAAGCTTTCTTT.

The chain carries TRBV5-1 and TRBJ2-5, with 11 nucleotides matching TRBD1. With 3 bases clipped from V and 7 bases from J, the junction kept 11 bases outside the gene matches. The germline CDR1 and CDR2 sequences are SGHRS and YFSETQ. This CDR3 has 16 amino acids. The CDR3 nucleotides read TGCGCCAGCAGCTCCTCCGGGACAGGGGGGATGGGGACCCAGTACTTC. This codes for CASSSSGTGGMGTQYF. Using reference TRBV5-1 and TRBJ2-5 for the parts outside the CDR3, the full variable domain is KAGVTQTPRYLIKTRGQQVTLSCSPISGHRSVSWYQQTPGQGLQFLFEYFSETQRNKGNFPGRFSGRQFSNSRSEMNVSTLELGDSALYLCASSSSGTGGMGTQYFGPGTRLLVL.

The rearrangement joins TRBV19 to TRBJ2-7; 8 bases align to TRBD1. V was pared by 3 bases and J by 5 bases, with 9 bases of the junction left unmatched. The CDR3 is made up of 15 amino acids. Germline CDR1 reads LNHDA; CDR2 reads SQIVND (reference sequence). The CDR3 DNA follows: TGTGCCAGTAGTATCGGACAGGGACCATGGAACGAGCAGTACTTC. Translated: CASSIGQGPWNEQYF. Using reference TRBV19 and TRBJ2-7 for the parts outside the CDR3, the full variable domain is DGGITQSPKYLFRKEGQNVTLSCEQNLNHDAMYWYRQDPGQGLRLIYYSQIVNDFQKGDIAEGYSVSREKKESFPLTVTSAQKNPTAFYLCASSIGQGPWNEQYFGPGTRLTVT.

The chain couples TRBV7-3 to TRBJ1-2; 9 bases line up with TRBD1. The CDR3 has 13 amino acids. V lost 6 bases to trimming and J lost 7 bases; unmatched junction nucleotides: 6. Germline V lookup: CDR1 SGHTA, CDR2 FQGTGA. CDR3 sequence reads: CASSPGTGSGYTF. The CDR3 DNA is TGTGCCAGCAGTCCCGGGACAGGGTCTGGCTACACCTTC.

V usage is TRBV7-9 and J usage is TRBJ2-7, with 7 nucleotides matching TRBD1. J gave up 4 bases and V 5 bases, and 8 bases lay outside the gene matches. This CDR3 comprises 14 residues. In germline, CDR1 is SEHNR, CDR2 FQNEAQ (reference sequence). The DNA for the CDR3 is TGTGCCAGCAGCCCAACCGGGACAGAATACGAGCAGTACTTC. This encodes CASSPTGTEYEQYF.

The chain combines TRBV30 with TRBJ1-1; TRBD1 is a possible D gene (5 bases). Trimming took off 5 bases at V and 1 base at J, with 11 bases between the two ends. The CDR3 runs to 13 residues. The germline V gene has CDR1 GTSNPN and CDR2 SVGIG (reference sequence). The CDR3 here is CAWQGFSNTEAFF. CDR3 sequence (DNA): TGTGCCTGGCAGGGCTTTTCGAACACTGAAGCTTTCTTT.

The rearrangement joins TRBV28 to TRBJ2-5; 8 bases agree with TRBD1. This CDR3 is built from 14 residues. The ends lost 3 bases at V and 10 bases at J; junction bases unmatched: 10. Germline V CDR1 and CDR2: MDHEN, SYDVKM. CDR3 nucleotides: TGTGCCAGCAGTTTCGCGGACAGGGCAACGGACCAGTACTTC. This sequence encodes CASSFADRATDQYF.

This chain joins TRBV27 and TRBJ2-7, with D perhaps matching TRBD2 (6 bases). V lost 2 bases and J lost 5, with 16 bases in between. Germline values: CDR1 MNHEY, CDR2 SMNVEV (reference sequence). The CDR3 covers 15 residues. The CDR3 region has the DNA TGTGCCAGCAGTTTAAGGAGGGGTAGCCTCCACGAGCAGTACTTC. It specifies CASSLRRGSLHEQYF.